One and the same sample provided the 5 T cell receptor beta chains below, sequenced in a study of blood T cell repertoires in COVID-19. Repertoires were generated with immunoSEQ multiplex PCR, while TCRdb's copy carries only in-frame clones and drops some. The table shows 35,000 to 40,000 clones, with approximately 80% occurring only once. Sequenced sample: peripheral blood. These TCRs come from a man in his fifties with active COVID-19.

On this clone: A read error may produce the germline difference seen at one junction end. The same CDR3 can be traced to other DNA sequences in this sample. The CDR3 region has the DNA TGCGCCAGTAGGCCCGGGACAGGGCTTCAGCCCCAGCATTTT. Translating gives CASRPGTGLQPQHF. This chain links TRBV19 with TRBJ1-5; the match to TRBD1 covers 9 bases. Germline CDR1 reads LNHDA; CDR2 reads SQIVND (reference sequence). This CDR3 contains 14 residues. Full variable domain (rest looked up from reference TRBV19 and TRBJ1-5): DGGITQSPKYLFRKEGQNVTLSCEQNLNHDAMYWYRQDPGQGLRLIYYSQIVNDFQKGDIAEGYSVSREKKESFPLTVTSAQKNPTAFYLCASRPGTGLQPQHFGDGTRLSIL.

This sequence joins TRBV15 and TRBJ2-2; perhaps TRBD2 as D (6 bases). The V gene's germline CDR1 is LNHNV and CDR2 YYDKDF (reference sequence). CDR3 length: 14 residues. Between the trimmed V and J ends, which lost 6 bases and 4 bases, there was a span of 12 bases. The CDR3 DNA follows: TGTGCCACCAGGGGGGGTAGATCCACCGGGGAGCTGTTTTTT. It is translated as CATRGGRSTGELFF.

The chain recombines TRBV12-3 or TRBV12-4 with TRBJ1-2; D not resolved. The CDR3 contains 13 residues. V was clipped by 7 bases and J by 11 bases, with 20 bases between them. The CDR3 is CASTSGSLAEYTF. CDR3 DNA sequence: TGTGCCAGCACCTCCGGGTCCCTTGCGGAGTACACCTTC.

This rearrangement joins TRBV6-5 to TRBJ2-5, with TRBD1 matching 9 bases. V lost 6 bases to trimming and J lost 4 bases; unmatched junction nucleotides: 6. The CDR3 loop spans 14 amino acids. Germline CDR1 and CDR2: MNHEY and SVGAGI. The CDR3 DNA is TGTGCCAGCAGGGATACAGGGGGCCGAGAGACCCAGTACTTC. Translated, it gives CASRDTGGRETQYF.

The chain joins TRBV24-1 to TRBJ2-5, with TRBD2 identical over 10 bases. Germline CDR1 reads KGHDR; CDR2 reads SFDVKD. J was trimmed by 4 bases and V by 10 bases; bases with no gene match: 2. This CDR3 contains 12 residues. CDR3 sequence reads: CATSGGAETQYF. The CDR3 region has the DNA TGTGCCACGAGCGGGGGGGCAGAGACCCAGTACTTC.